The next 10 T cell receptor beta chains were all read from a single sample in a study of blood T cells in healthy people across ages. Sample-barcoded 5' priming and a J-beta primer mix drove a second PCR of 7 to 11 cycles. TCRdb reprocessed the 5' RACE reads via MiXCR and lists one record per CDR3 protein. The table lists 800,000 to 1,300,000 distinct CDR3 sequences, 25% of them singletons, with around 0.75% in the top ten. These sequences were also reported in another study, on T cells of mothers and their children.

Specimen: blood. The receptors come from a girl aged 2-15 years in good health.

This clonotype was seen only a few times. The V gene is TRBV4-1, the J gene TRBJ2-7; D remains unclear. The CDR3 contains 14 residues. The V and J ends lost 4 bases and 1 base respectively, with 11 bases between them. Germline CDR1 reads MGHRA; CDR2 reads YSYEKL. As DNA, the CDR3 is TGCGCCAGCAGCCTTGGACCGGATTCCTACGAGCAGTACTTC. Residues: CASSLGPDSYEQYF.

Comment on this clonotype: A read error may produce the germline difference seen at one junction end. The V gene is TRBV12-3 or TRBV12-4, the J gene TRBJ1-1; D unresolved. This CDR3 region has 13 residues. In nucleotides, the CDR3 is TGTGCCAGCAGTCCCGCCGGGAACACTGAAGCTTCCTTT. This sequence encodes CASSPAGNTEASF.

This clonotype was found a few times. The rearrangement joins TRBV12-3 or TRBV12-4 to TRBJ1-6; the D is unclear. V lost 3 bases, J lost 10 bases, and 13 bases lay in between. The CDR3 consists of 14 residues. CDR3 bases: TGTGCCAGCAGTTTGGGCACAAGGGCCTCACCCCTCCACTTT. Translating it yields CASSLGTRASPLHF.

This clonotype came up a few times. The rearrangement links TRBV29-1 to TRBJ2-5, with a possible D match to TRBD2 (5 bases). Trimming took 6 bases from V and 5 from J, leaving 19 bases between them. This CDR3 spans 14 amino acids. Germline CDR1 SQVTM, CDR2 ANQGSEA. The DNA of the CDR3 is TGCAGCGTCTCCGGACTGCTCCTCTCGGAGACCCAGTACTTC. This gives the protein CSVSGLLLSETQYF. Together with reference TRBV29-1 and TRBJ2-5, the CDR3 gives the full variable domain: SAVISQKPSRDICQRGTSLTIQCQVDSQVTMMFWYRQQPGQSLTLIATANQGSEATYESGFVIDKFPISRPNLTFSTLTVSNMSPEDSSIYLCSVSGLLLSETQYFGPGTRLLVL.

This clonotype was seen a few times. As DNA, the CDR3 is TGTGCCAGCAGCTTGGATCTTGTGGGGACAGGGGGGACCCAGTACTTC. Amino acid sequence: CASSLDLVGTGGTQYF. J is TRBJ2-5 and V is TRBV5-6; 11 nucleotides match TRBD1. Germline loops: CDR1 SGHDT, CDR2 YYEEEE. There are 16 residues in the CDR3. Trimming at V came to 0 bases and at J to 7 bases, leaving 8 bases not matched to a gene.

The genes are TRBV20-1 and TRBJ2-7, with D hard to call. Trimming cost V 5 bases and J 3 bases, with 11 bases left between them. This CDR3 spans 12 amino acids. CDR1 and CDR2 (germline): DFQATT, SNEGSKA (reference sequence). This chain's CDR3 is CSARTRNYEQYF. The DNA for the CDR3 is TGCAGTGCTCGCACGCGGAACTACGAGCAGTACTTC.

The rearrangement links TRBV19 to TRBJ2-3; unclear D gene. The CDR3 loop spans 15 amino acids. Germline V gives CDR1 LNHDA, CDR2 SQIVND (reference sequence). V was shortened by 0 bases and J by 1 base, with 8 bases between the two germline ends. The CDR3 coding sequence is TGTGCCAGTAGTATAGATGGCTACGGCACAGATACGCAGTATTTT. Its protein is CASSIDGYGTDTQYF.

The J gene is TRBJ2-3, the V gene TRBV7-2; D may be TRBD1 or TRBD2 (5 bases each). CDR3 length: 15 amino acids. CDR1 and CDR2 (germline): SGHTA, FQGNSA. The V end was cut by 1 base, the J end by 3 bases, with 11 bases between. CDR3 region: CASSLDWGGTDTQYF. The CDR3 nucleotides read TGTGCCAGCAGCTTAGATTGGGGCGGGACAGATACGCAGTATTTT.

The CDR3 sequence is CASSDWDLRDEQFF. The CDR3 coding sequence is TGTGCCAGCAGTGACTGGGACTTACGGGATGAGCAGTTCTTC. The gene calls are TRBV6-1 and TRBJ2-1; D might be TRBD2 (6 bases). Deletions cut 3 bases from V and 8 bases from J, with 14 bases between. Germline CDR1 is MNHNS and CDR2 is SASEGT. CDR3 length: 14 amino acids.

This clonotype came up a few times. The genes are TRBV7-9 and TRBJ2-7; TRBD1 aligns across 9 bases. Germline loops: CDR1 SEHNR, CDR2 FQNEAQ (reference sequence). This CDR3 comprises 13 residues. Trimming at V came to 5 bases and at J to 5 bases, leaving 4 bases not matched to a gene. The CDR3 loop is CASSGQGPNEQYF. The DNA for the CDR3 is TGTGCCAGCAGCGGACAGGGGCCCAACGAGCAGTACTTC.